Sequencing of this T cell receptor beta chain was carried out in a study of cytomegalovirus exposure and HLA in healthy donors. Per germline, CDR1 SNHLY and CDR2 FYNNEI. The CDR3 covers 14 residues. V was cut by 7 bases and J by 3 bases, with 15 bases left in between. A note on this clone: What it binds is not known.

The PCR ran on 60 Vbeta and 13 Jbeta primers. TCRdb keeps only in-frame clones here, not all; method: immunoSEQ multiplex PCR. The table records approximately 70,000 clones, roughly 71% of them present only once. Whole-study results and caveats: There were approximately 150 TCR beta chains listed as cytomegalovirus-associated. For TCR beta chains, V- and J-gene trimming was later linked to a missense DCLRE1C variant.

J is TRBJ1-1 and V is TRBV2, with D possibly matching TRBD1 (6 bases). The sequence derives from a woman between 55 and 75 years old in good health and CMV-seropositive. The sample was PBMCs. The CDR3 spells CASKKNRADTEAFF. The CDR3 DNA is TGTGCCAGCAAAAAGAACAGGGCCGACACTGAAGCTTTCTTT.